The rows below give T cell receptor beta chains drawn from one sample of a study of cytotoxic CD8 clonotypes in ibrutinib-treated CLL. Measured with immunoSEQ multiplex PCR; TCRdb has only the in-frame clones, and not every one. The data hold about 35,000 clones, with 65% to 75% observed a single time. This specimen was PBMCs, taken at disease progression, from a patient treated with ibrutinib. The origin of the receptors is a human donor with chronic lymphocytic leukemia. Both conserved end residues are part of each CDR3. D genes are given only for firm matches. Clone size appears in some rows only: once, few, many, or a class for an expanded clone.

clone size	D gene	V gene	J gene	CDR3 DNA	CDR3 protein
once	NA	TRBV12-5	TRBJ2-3	TGTGCTAGTGGTTTGGAGGGTCGGGGAGATACGCAGTATTTT	CASGLEGRGDTQYF
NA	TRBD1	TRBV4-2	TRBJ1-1	TGTGCCAGCAGCCAAAAACAGGGGTTTGAAGCTTTCTTT	CASSQKQGFEAFF
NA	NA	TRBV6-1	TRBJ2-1	TGTGCCAGCAGTGTGTTATCCTCCTACAATGAGCAGTTCTTC	CASSVLSSYNEQFF
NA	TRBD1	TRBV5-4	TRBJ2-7	TGTGCCAGCAGCACGGGACAGGGACTTTCCTACGAGCAGTACTTC	CASSTGQGLSYEQYF
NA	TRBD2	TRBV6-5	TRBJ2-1	TGTGCCAGCAGTTCCCCCCGGGCGGGGGGGCACAATGAGCAGTTCTTC	CASSSPRAGGHNEQFF
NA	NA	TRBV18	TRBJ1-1	TGTGCCAGCTCACCCCCCGGGACACTGAACACTGAAGCTTTCTTT	CASSPPGTLNTEAFF
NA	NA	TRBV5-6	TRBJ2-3	TGTGCCAGCAGCCGCTCCTCGGGGGCGCAGTATTTT	CASSRSSGAQYF
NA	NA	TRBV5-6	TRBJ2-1	TGTGCCAGCAGCTTGGGCGGGTATGAGCAGTTCTTC	CASSLGGYEQFF
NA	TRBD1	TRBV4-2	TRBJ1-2	TGTGCCAGCAGCTTGGACAGGGACTATGGCTACACCTTC	CASSLDRDYGYTF
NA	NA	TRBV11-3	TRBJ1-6	TGTGCCAGCAGCTCTACGACGGACTATAATTCACCCCTCCACTTT	CASSSTTDYNSPLHF
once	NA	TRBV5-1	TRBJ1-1	TGCGCCAGCAGCTTGGGGGCTAACCCGAACACTGAAGCTTTCTTT	CASSLGANPNTEAFF
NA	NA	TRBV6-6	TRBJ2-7	TGTGCCAGCACGGGGAGCTCCTACGAGCAGTACTTC	CASTGSSYEQYF
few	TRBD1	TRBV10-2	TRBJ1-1	TGCGCCAGCAGCGCTAACCGGGACAGGGTTTGGGCAAGGGGTCGGAACACTGAAGCTTTCTTT	CASSANRDRVWARGRNTEAFF
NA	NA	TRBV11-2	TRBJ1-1	TGTGCCAGCAGCCCTATAGGGGTTGTGAACACTGAAGCTTTCTTT	CASSPIGVVNTEAFF
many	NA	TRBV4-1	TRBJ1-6	TGCGCCAGCAGCCAAGATCTTGGGTCAAGACTATCACCCCTCCACTTT	CASSQDLGSRLSPLHF
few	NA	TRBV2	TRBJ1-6	TGTGCCAGCAGTGAAGGCTCACCCCTCCACTTT	CASSEGSPLHF
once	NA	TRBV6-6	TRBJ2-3	TGTGCCAGCAGACCAGGGGGGCTCAAAGATACGCAGTATTTT	CASRPGGLKDTQYF
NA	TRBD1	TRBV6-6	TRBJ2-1	TGTGCCAGCAAGCTCCCCAGGGGGAATGAGCAGTTCTTC	CASKLPRGNEQFF
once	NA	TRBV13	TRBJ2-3	TGTGCCAGCAGCTTAGGGGCCAGCAGATACACAGATACGCAGTATTTT	CASSLGASRYTDTQYF
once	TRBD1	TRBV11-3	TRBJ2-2	TGTGCCAGCAGCTCCCAGGGGGCGCGGGCCGGGGAGCTGTTTTTT	CASSSQGARAGELFF
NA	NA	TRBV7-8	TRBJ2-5	TGTGCCAGCAGCTTAGGGTGGCAGAAGTACCAAGAGACCCAGTACTTC	CASSLGWQKYQETQYF
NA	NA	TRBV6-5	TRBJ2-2	TGTGCCAGCAGGGGGCGGAACACCGGGGAGCTGTTTTTT	CASRGRNTGELFF
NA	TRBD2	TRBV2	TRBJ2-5	TGTGCCAGCAAAGCGGGGAGCCAAGAGACCCAGTACTTC	CASKAGSQETQYF
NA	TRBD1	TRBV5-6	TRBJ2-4	TGTGCCAGCAGGGACCAGGGGGAGGCCAAAAACATTCAGTACTTC	CASRDQGEAKNIQYF
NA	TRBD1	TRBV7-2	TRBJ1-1	TGTGCCAGCAGGCCACCGACAGGGGTCCCGACTGAAGCTTTCTTT	CASRPPTGVPTEAFF
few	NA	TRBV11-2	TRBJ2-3	TGTGCCAGCAGCTTAGTTTTCTCCGGGGTAGAAGATACGCAGTATTTT	CASSLVFSGVEDTQYF
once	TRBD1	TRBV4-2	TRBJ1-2	TGTGCCAGCAGCCAAGATATAGCAGGGGGAGGCTACACCTTC	CASSQDIAGGGYTF
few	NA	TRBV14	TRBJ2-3	TGTGCCAGCAGCCAATTGAGATATACGCAGTATTTT	CASSQLRYTQYF
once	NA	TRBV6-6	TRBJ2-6	TGTGCCAGCACCTTTAGTGGGGCCAACGTCCTGACTTTC	CASTFSGANVLTF
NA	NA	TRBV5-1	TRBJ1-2	TGCGCCAGCAGCTTGGGGCCAGGGCAGGGCTACACCTTC	CASSLGPGQGYTF
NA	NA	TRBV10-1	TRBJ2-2	TGCGCCAGCAACCCGAGTAGGGACACCGGGGAGCTGTTTTTT	CASNPSRDTGELFF
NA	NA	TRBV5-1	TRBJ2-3	TGCGCCAGCAGCTTGTCGGCAGATTTTAATACGCAGTATTTT	CASSLSADFNTQYF
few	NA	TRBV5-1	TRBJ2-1	TGCGCCAGCAGCTTGTGGGCAGGGGTAGGGGATGAGCAGTTCTTC	CASSLWAGVGDEQFF
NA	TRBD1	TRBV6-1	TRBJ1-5	TGTGCCAGCAGTAGGCAGGGGGATGTTCAGCCCCAGCATTTT	CASSRQGDVQPQHF
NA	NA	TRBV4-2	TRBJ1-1	TGTGCCAGCAGCCAAGATCGCGGGTTTGTGAACACTGAAGCTTTCTTT	CASSQDRGFVNTEAFF
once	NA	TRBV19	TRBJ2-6	TGTGCCAGTACCCTGGGGGGTCCCTCTGGGGCCAACGTCCTGACTTTC	CASTLGGPSGANVLTF
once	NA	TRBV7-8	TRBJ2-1	TGTGCCAGCAGTTTGGGAGGGGGCTACAATGAGCAGTTCTTC	CASSLGGGYNEQFF
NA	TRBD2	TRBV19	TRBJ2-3	TGTGCCAGTAGTAGCCGCGGGGGGCTAGCTCTTACGCAGTATTTT	CASSSRGGLALTQYF
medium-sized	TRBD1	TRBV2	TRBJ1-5	TGTGCCAGCAGGGAAAGACAGGGGGCGACCAGGGAGCCCCAGCATTTT	CASRERQGATREPQHF
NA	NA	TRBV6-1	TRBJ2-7	TGTGCCAGCATTAAGACCGTGACCTACGAGCAGTACTTC	CASIKTVTYEQYF
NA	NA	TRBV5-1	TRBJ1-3	TGCGCCAGCAGCTTGGCGGGGACTGGAAACACCATATATTTT	CASSLAGTGNTIYF
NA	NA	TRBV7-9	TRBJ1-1	TGTGCCAGCAGCTTACAACGACAGGTTTCCACTGAAGCTTTCTTT	CASSLQRQVSTEAFF